Listed below are T cell receptor beta chains from one sample, sequenced in a study of T cell repertoires in cytomegalovirus infection. TCRdb independently ran MiXCR on the reads; one entry per CDR3 protein. The data show roughly 920,000 distinct CDR3 sequences, roughly 30% seen once. Their antigens remain unidentified. Sequencing used cultured CD8+ T cells from PBMCs, obtained from culture after CMV antigen stimulation. These receptors were collected from a human donor in good health (CMV status not recorded). Some clones in this sample may be carry-over from other donors' samples. Both conserved end residues are part of each CDR3. D genes are given only for firm matches. Size values are once, few and many counts, or a class for expanded clones, and some rows have none.

j_call v_call clone_size d_call cdr3_aa cdr3_nt
TRBJ1-2 TRBV27 . . CASSFGGARGYTF TGTGCCAGCAGTTTTGGGGGGGCACGTGGCTACACCTTC
TRBJ2-4 TRBV20-1 . . CRAAIRLAKNIQYF TGCAGAGCCGCAATTAGGTTAGCCAAAAACATTCAGTACTTC
TRBJ2-7 TRBV5-1 few TRBD1 CASSSGTGGFYEQYF TGCGCCAGCAGCTCCGGGACAGGGGGATTCTACGAGCAGTACTTC
TRBJ1-5 TRBV27 . . CGSASQTGSNQPQHF TGTGGTTCAGCGTCCCAGACCGGGAGCAATCAGCCCCAGCATTTT
TRBJ1-2 TRBV6-1 few TRBD1 CASSSTGGYYGYTF TGTGCCAGCAGTTCGACAGGGGGCTACTATGGCTACACCTTC
TRBJ1-1 TRBV19 . TRBD1 CASSIDMLGQGFTEAFF TGTGCCAGTAGTATAGATATGCTGGGACAGGGCTTCACTGAAGCTTTCTTT
TRBJ2-3 TRBV6-1 . . CASTELQTDTQYF TGTGCCAGCACCGAGCTACAGACAGATACGCAGTATTTT
TRBJ1-2 TRBV2 . . CASSEAGQINYGYTF TGTGCCAGCAGTGAAGCAGGACAGATTAACTATGGCTACACCTTC
TRBJ1-5 TRBV27 . . CASSPWTGNQPQHF TGTGCCAGCAGTCCTTGGACGGGCAATCAGCCCCAGCATTTT
TRBJ2-1 TRBV6-1 . . CASSFSGVYNEQFF TGTGCCAGCAGTTTTTCAGGGGTGTACAATGAGCAGTTCTTC
TRBJ2-2 TRBV28 . . CASSFPGRELFF TGTGCCAGCAGTTTCCCCGGCAGGGAGCTGTTTTTT
TRBJ1-1 TRBV14 . . CASNQDLGANTEAFF TGTGCCAGCAACCAAGATTTGGGGGCGAACACTGAAGCTTTCTTT
TRBJ2-1 TRBV11-2 . . CASSPTVEQFF TGTGCCAGCAGTCCCACAGTCGAGCAGTTCTTC
TRBJ2-7 TRBV2 . TRBD2 CASRAVAGSSYEQYF TGTGCCAGCAGAGCCGTAGCGGGGAGCTCCTACGAGCAGTACTTC
TRBJ2-6 TRBV5-1 . . CASSLRREPYSGANVLTF TGCGCCAGCAGCTTACGACGGGAACCATACTCTGGGGCCAACGTCCTGACTTTC
TRBJ2-3 TRBV7-2 . TRBD1 CASTPQGAIWGGADTQYF TGTGCCAGCACACCACAGGGGGCGATATGGGGAGGGGCAGATACGCAGTATTTT
TRBJ2-3 TRBV11-2 . TRBD2 CASSRGLAGAVTDTQYF TGTGCCAGCAGTAGGGGACTAGCGGGGGCCGTGACAGATACGCAGTATTTT
TRBJ2-1 TRBV28 . . CASSRGLDEQFF TGTGCCAGCAGTCGGGGCTTGGATGAGCAGTTCTTC
TRBJ1-6 TRBV23-1 . . CASSQSAGIGFSPLHF TGCGCCAGCAGTCAATCGGCGGGAATTGGTTTTTCACCCCTCCACTTT
TRBJ1-5 TRBV24-1 . . CATSDGTADSNQPQHF TGTGCCACCAGTGATGGAACAGCAGATAGCAATCAGCCCCAGCATTTT
TRBJ2-6 TRBV6-5 few . CASSYSGLSSGANVLTF TGTGCCAGCAGTTACTCGGGGTTGTCCTCTGGGGCCAACGTCCTGACTTTC